Presented here are 32 T cell receptor beta chains from one specimen sequenced in a study of T cells expressing NK-cell markers. TCRdb re-called the 5' RACE reads; every CDR3 protein appears as one record, without DNA. This sample's clone table lists approximately 420,000 distinct CDR3 sequences. The specimen was blood T cells: a sorted CD56 or NKG2C T cell subset, CD4+ or CD8+ T cells, or bulk PBMC T cells (not recorded which). The receptors come from a woman aged 50 to 60 in good health.

This chain uses TRBV12-3 or TRBV12-4 with TRBJ2-7; there is no DNA to check the TCRdb D call of TRBD2. CDR3 length: 12 residues. The CDR3 region is CASMGGSYEQYF.

This chain connects TRBV12-3 or TRBV12-4 to TRBJ2-5; TCRdb returns TRBD2, unconfirmable since there is no DNA. The CDR3 has 15 amino acids. Here the CDR3 reads CASSGLAGGFETQYF.

V and J are TRBV9 and TRBJ2-7; TCRdb picks TRBD2, but there is no DNA to check that call. CDR3 length equals 14 residues. The germline gives CDR1 SGDLS, CDR2 YYNGEE. Here the CDR3 reads CASSSGLIPYEQYF.

The chain employs TRBV6-6 and TRBJ2-7; with no DNA, the TCRdb D assignment of TRBD1 cannot be verified. Germline loops: CDR1 MNHNY, CDR2 SVGAGI (reference sequence). This CDR3 is 13 amino acids long. The CDR3 here is CASRETASYEQYF.

The chain is built from TRBV5-1 and TRBJ1-5; TCRdb names TRBD1, which stays unverified in the absence of DNA. The CDR3 covers 15 residues. Germline loops: CDR1 SGHRS, CDR2 YFSETQ. The CDR3 loop is CASSLDGTGNQPQHF.

The CDR3 spells CASSIRDRAYTDTQYF. The chain couples TRBV14 to TRBJ2-3; TCRdb names TRBD1, which stays unverified in the absence of DNA. This CDR3 contains 16 residues. Germline values: CDR1 SGHDN, CDR2 FVKESK.

The V call is TRBV25-1, the J call TRBJ2-2; the D call of TRBD2 rests on TCRdb alone, since no DNA is present to check it. Germline CDR1 reads MGHDK; CDR2 reads SYGVNS. This CDR3 is 16 amino acids long. CDR3: CASSEYMGSYTGELFF.

V usage is TRBV19 and J usage is TRBJ2-1. Germline loops: CDR1 LNHDA, CDR2 SQIVND (reference sequence). The CDR3 extends over 12 amino acids. CDR3 region: CASSILTNEQFF. The variable domain in full, with the rest retrieved from reference TRBV19 and TRBJ2-1, is DGGITQSPKYLFRKEGQNVTLSCEQNLNHDAMYWYRQDPGQGLRLIYYSQIVNDFQKGDIAEGYSVSREKKESFPLTVTSAQKNPTAFYLCASSILTNEQFFGPGTRLTVL.

This chain joins TRBV29-1 and TRBJ2-1; TCRdb indicates TRBD2, and absent DNA this call remains unverified. Germline V gene data show CDR1 as SQVTM and CDR2 as ANQGSEA. The CDR3 loop spans 16 amino acids. The CDR3 spells CSVPLGGGLVLNEQFF.

The genes are TRBV9 and TRBJ1-3; TCRdb picks TRBD1, but there is no DNA to check that call. The CDR3 is 17 amino acids. The germline V gene encodes CDR1 SGDLS and CDR2 YYNGEE. The CDR3 loop is CASSVSPRIRGGNTIYF.

V and J are TRBV18 and TRBJ2-1. The CDR3 spans 15 residues. Germline loops: CDR1 KGHSH, CDR2 LQKENI. The CDR3 sequence: CASSPPGLRSNEQFF.

J is TRBJ2-1 and V is TRBV12-3 or TRBV12-4; TCRdb selects TRBD2, and the lack of DNA leaves this call unchecked. CDR3 size: 16 residues. CDR3: CASSDRGLPRSNEQFF.

The genes are TRBV11-2 and TRBJ1-1. This CDR3 has 11 amino acids. Per the germline V gene, CDR1 is SGHAT and CDR2 is FQNNGV. The CDR3 loop is CASSLTERAFF.

CDR3 sequence: CASSQGNREGYTF. The rearrangement links TRBV3-1 to TRBJ1-2; as DNA is missing, the TRBD1 call by TCRdb cannot be tested. Germline loops: CDR1 LGHDT, CDR2 YNNKEL (reference sequence). The CDR3 covers 13 residues.

J is TRBJ2-7 and V is TRBV4-1. Germline CDR1 and CDR2: MGHRA and YSYEKL. There are 14 residues in the CDR3. CDR3 residues: CASSQEGYSYEQYF.

The chain combines TRBV5-5 with TRBJ2-4; TCRdb lists TRBD2, though no DNA is available to test this call. This CDR3 is built from 15 residues. The germline V gene encodes CDR1 SGHKS and CDR2 YYEKEE (reference sequence). CDR3 protein: CASSLMSSGSNIQYF. The complete variable domain, with remaining parts taken from reference TRBV5-5 and TRBJ2-4, reads DAGVTQSPTHLIKTRGQQVTLRCSPISGHKSVSWYQQVLGQGPQFIFQYYEKEERGRGNFPDRFSARQFPNYSSELNVNALLLGDSALYLCASSLMSSGSNIQYFGAGTRLSVL.

The rearrangement joins TRBV12-3 or TRBV12-4 to TRBJ2-1; TCRdb selects TRBD2, and the lack of DNA leaves this call unchecked. The CDR3 totals 13 residues. CDR3 sequence reads: CASSSRLAEEQFF.

This sequence joins TRBV19 and TRBJ1-5; the D call of TRBD1 rests on TCRdb alone, since no DNA is present to check it. Germline assignment: CDR1 LNHDA and CDR2 SQIVND (reference sequence). CDR3 size: 17 residues. Here the CDR3 reads CASITRDRANSNQPQHF.

The chain couples TRBV2 to TRBJ2-5; the TCRdb call, TRBD2, lacks DNA for checking. Germline-derived CDR1 and CDR2 are SNHLY and FYNNEI. The CDR3 loop spans 19 amino acids. CDR3 in amino acids: CASSHALTSGRPVGETQYF.

The V and J genes are TRBV19 and TRBJ1-2. The CDR3 has 12 residues. CDR1 and CDR2 from the germline V gene are LNHDA and SQIVND (reference sequence). CDR3 residues: CASTGEVGGYTF.

The chain is built from TRBV18 and TRBJ2-3. Germline CDR1 KGHSH, CDR2 LQKENI. The CDR3 covers 13 residues. CDR3 amino acids: CASSSDDTDTQYF.

The chain has TRBV5-1 and TRBJ1-2; TCRdb picks TRBD1, but there is no DNA to check that call. CDR3 length: 14 amino acids. Germline V lookup: CDR1 SGHRS, CDR2 YFSETQ. CDR3 residues: CASSPRGGDYGYTF.

The gene calls are TRBV5-1 and TRBJ1-3; TCRdb calls TRBD1, which cannot be checked without DNA. This CDR3 is built from 16 residues. Germline CDR1 is SGHRS and CDR2 is YFSETQ. CDR3: CASSDWDSSSGNTIYF.

This chain joins TRBV11-2 and TRBJ2-3; TCRdb gives TRBD1 as the D gene, but with no DNA this cannot be confirmed. Germline lookup yields CDR1 SGHAT and CDR2 FQNNGV. The CDR3 has 17 amino acids. This CDR3 reads CASSLVWGGRGTDTQYF. Variable domain in full (rest from reference TRBV11-2 and TRBJ2-3): EAGVAQSPRYKIIEKRQSVAFWCNPISGHATLYWYQQILGQGPKLLIQFQNNGVVDDSQLPKDRFSAERLKGVDSTLKIQPAKLEDSAVYLCASSLVWGGRGTDTQYFGPGTRLTVL.

V is TRBV12-3 or TRBV12-4 and J is TRBJ2-7; TCRdb's D call of TRBD1 is untestable without DNA. The CDR3 extends over 13 amino acids. The CDR3 loop reads CASRKTGLYEQYF.

The chain combines TRBV13 with TRBJ2-1; absent DNA, TCRdb's TRBD2 call cannot be checked. Looked up from germline, CDR1 is PRHDT and CDR2 is FYEKMQ (reference sequence). The CDR3 contains 16 residues. The CDR3 loop reads CASSLGRGGIYNEQFF.

The chain couples TRBV2 to TRBJ1-3; checking the TCRdb D call of TRBD1 is not possible without DNA. Per germline, CDR1 SNHLY and CDR2 FYNNEI. The CDR3 spans 13 residues. The CDR3 is CASTVTGLNTIYF.

V is TRBV29-1 and J is TRBJ2-2; checking the TCRdb D call of TRBD1 is not possible without DNA. The germline V gene has CDR1 SQVTM and CDR2 ANQGSEA. The CDR3 is 14 residues long. The CDR3 protein is CSVAGGMDTGELFF.

This chain joins TRBV12-3 or TRBV12-4 and TRBJ2-3. The CDR3 contains 13 residues. The CDR3: CASSLGERDTQYF.

The chain is built from TRBV28 and TRBJ1-6. The CDR3 runs 16 residues. The germline gives CDR1 MDHEN, CDR2 SYDVKM. CDR3 loop: CASVQAGASYNSPLHF.

This chain connects TRBV7-8 to TRBJ2-1; TCRdb proposes TRBD1, but this gene call is untestable without DNA. Germline CDR1 SGHVS, CDR2 FQNEAQ. The CDR3 runs 15 residues. CDR3: CASSFKRQGFDEQFF.

The rearrangement joins TRBV7-7 to TRBJ2-5. The CDR3 totals 13 residues. The germline V gene has CDR1 SSHAT and CDR2 FNYEAQ (reference sequence). CDR3: CASSLGRWETQYF.